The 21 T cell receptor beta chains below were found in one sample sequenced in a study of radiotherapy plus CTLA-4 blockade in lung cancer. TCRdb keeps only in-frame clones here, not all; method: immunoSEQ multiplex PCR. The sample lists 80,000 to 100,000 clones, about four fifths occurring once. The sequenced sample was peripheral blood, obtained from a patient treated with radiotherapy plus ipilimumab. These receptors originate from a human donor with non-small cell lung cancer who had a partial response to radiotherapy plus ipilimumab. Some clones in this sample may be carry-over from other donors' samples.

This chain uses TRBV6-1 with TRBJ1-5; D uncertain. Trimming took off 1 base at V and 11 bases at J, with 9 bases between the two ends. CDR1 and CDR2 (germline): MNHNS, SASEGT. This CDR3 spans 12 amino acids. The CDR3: CASSEVGFTQHF. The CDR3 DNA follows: TGTGCCAGCAGTGAAGTTGGCTTTACCCAGCATTTT.

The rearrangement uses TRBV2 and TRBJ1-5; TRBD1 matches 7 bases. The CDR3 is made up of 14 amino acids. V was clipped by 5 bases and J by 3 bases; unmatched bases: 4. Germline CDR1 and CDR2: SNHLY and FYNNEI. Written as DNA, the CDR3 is TGTGCCAGCAGTAAAGACAGGGTCAATCAGCCCCAGCATTTT. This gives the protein CASSKDRVNQPQHF. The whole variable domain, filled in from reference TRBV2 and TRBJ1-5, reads EPEVTQTPSHQVTQMGQEVILRCVPISNHLYFYWYRQILGQKVEFLVSFYNNEISEKSEIFDDQFSVERPDGSNFTLKIRSTKLEDSAMYFCASSKDRVNQPQHFGDGTRLSIL.

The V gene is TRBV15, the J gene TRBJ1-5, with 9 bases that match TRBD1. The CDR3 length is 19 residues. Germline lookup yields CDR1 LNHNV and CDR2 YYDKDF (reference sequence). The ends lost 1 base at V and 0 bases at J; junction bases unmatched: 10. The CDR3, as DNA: TGTGCCACCAGCAGAGGACTTACAGGGGGCTTAGGTAGCAATCAGCCCCAGCATTTT. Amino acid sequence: CATSRGLTGGLGSNQPQHF.

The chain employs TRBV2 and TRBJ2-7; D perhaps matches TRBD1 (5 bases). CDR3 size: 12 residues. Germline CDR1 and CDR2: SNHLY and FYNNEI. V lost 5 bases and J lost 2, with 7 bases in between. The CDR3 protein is CASSQGPYEQYF. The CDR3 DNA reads TGTGCCAGCAGTCAGGGTCCCTACGAGCAGTACTTC.

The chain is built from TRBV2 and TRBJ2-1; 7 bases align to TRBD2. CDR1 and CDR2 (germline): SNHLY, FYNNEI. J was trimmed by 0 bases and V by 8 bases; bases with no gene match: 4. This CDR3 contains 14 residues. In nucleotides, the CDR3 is TGTGCCAGCTTCCGCGGGAGCTCCTACAATGAGCAGTTCTTC. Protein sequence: CASFRGSSYNEQFF.

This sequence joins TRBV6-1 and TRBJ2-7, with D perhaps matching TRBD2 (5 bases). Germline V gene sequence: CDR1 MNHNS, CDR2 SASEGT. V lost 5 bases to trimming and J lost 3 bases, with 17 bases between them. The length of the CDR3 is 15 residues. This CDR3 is CASSPEGLGVYEQYF. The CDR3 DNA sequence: TGTGCCAGCAGTCCCGAAGGACTTGGAGTCTACGAGCAGTACTTC.

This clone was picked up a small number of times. For the CDR3, the DNA is TGTGCCAGCTCACTCCTAACGGAGTCCTACGAGCAGTACTTC. This gives the protein CASSLLTESYEQYF. The chain recombines TRBV18 with TRBJ2-7, with unresolved D. The CDR3 loop spans 14 amino acids. The germline V gene has CDR1 KGHSH and CDR2 LQKENI. V was clipped by 4 bases and J by 1 base, with 11 bases between them.

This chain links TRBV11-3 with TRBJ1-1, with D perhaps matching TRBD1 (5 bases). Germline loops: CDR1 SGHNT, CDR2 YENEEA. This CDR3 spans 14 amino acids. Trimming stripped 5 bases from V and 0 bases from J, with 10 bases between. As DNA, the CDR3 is TGTGCCAGCAGCCGGCGACAGATGAACACTGAAGCTTTCTTT. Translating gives CASSRRQMNTEAFF.

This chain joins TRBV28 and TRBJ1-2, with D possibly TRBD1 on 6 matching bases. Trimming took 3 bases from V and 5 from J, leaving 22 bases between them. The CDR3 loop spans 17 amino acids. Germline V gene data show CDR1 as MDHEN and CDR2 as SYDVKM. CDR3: CASSLGRGLDSLYGYTF. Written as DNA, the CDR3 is TGTGCCAGCAGTTTGGGGAGGGGGTTGGACTCCTTATATGGCTACACCTTC.

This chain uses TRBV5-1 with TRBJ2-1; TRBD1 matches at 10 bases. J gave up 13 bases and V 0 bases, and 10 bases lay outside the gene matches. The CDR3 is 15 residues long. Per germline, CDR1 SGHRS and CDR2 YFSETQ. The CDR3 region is CASSLAQGQGISQFF. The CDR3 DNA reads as TGCGCCAGCAGCTTGGCCCAGGGACAGGGGATCAGCCAGTTCTTC.

Here the CDR3 reads CASFEPGHISGNTIYF. CDR3 DNA sequence: TGTGCCAGCTTCGAGCCGGGACACATCTCTGGAAACACCATATATTTT. This chain links TRBV18 with TRBJ1-3; possibly TRBD1 for D (6 bases). The V gene lost 7 bases and the J gene lost 0 bases, with 16 bases spanning the gap. The CDR3 runs to 16 residues. In germline, CDR1 is KGHSH, CDR2 LQKENI.

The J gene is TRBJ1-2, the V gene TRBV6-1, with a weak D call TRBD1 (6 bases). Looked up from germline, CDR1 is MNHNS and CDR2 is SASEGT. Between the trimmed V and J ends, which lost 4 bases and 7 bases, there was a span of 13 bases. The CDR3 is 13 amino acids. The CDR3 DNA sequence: TGTGCCAGCAGTGGCGGGGGGGCGGGTGGCTACACCTTC. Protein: CASSGGGAGGYTF.

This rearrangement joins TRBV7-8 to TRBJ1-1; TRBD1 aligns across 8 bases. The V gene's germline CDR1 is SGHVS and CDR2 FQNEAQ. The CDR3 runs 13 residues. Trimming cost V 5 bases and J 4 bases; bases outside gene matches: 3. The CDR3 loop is CASSGGQGTEAFF. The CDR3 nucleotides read TGTGCCAGCAGCGGCGGACAGGGCACTGAAGCTTTCTTT.

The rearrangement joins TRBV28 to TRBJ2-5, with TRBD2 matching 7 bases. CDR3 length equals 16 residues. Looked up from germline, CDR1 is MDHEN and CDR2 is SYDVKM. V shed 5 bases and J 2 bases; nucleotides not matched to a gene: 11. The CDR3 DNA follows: TGTGCCAGCAGTCCCTGGAGTAGCGGGCTACAAGAGACCCAGTACTTC. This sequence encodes CASSPWSSGLQETQYF.

The CDR3 sequence is CASSPTGQANQPQHF. The CDR3, as DNA: TGTGCCAGCAGCCCCACCGGACAGGCCAATCAGCCCCAGCATTTT. The chain is built from TRBV6-5 and TRBJ1-5; 7 bases are a match to TRBD1. V gave up 6 bases and J gave up 3 bases; unmatched junction bases: 8. Germline V lookup: CDR1 MNHEY, CDR2 SVGAGI. The CDR3 runs to 15 residues.

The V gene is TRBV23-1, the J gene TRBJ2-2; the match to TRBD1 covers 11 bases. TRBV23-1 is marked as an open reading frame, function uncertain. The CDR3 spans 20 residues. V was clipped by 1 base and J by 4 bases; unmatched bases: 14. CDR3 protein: CASSQCSGQGECFVTGELFF. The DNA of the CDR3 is TGCGCCAGCAGTCAATGTTCGGGACAGGGGGAATGCTTTGTCACCGGGGAGCTGTTTTTT.

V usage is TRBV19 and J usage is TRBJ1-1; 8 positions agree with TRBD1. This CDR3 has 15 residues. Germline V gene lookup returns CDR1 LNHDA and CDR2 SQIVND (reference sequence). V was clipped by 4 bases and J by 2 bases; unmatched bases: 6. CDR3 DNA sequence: TGTGCCAGTAGTACGTCCAGGGGGCATAACACTGAAGCTTTCTTT. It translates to CASSTSRGHNTEAFF.

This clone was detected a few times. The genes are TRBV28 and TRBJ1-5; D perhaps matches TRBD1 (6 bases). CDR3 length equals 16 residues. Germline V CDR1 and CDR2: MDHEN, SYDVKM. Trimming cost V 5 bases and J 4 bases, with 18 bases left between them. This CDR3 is CASSPRGSRSNQPQHF. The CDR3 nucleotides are TGTGCCAGCAGTCCCAGGGGTTCCAGGTCTAATCAGCCCCAGCATTTT.

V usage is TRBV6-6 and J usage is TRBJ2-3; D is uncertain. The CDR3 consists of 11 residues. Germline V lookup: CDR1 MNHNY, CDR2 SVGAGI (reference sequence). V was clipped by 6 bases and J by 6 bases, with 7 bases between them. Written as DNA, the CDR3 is TGTGCCAGCAGCCGTCGGGATACGCAGTATTTT. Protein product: CASSRRDTQYF.

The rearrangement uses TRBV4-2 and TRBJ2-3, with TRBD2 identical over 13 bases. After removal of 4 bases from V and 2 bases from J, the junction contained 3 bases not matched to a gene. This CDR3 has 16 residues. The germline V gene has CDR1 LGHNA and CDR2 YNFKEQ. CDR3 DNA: TGTGCCAGCAGCCCCGGACTAGCGGGGGCCACAGATACGCAGTATTTT. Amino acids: CASSPGLAGATDTQYF.

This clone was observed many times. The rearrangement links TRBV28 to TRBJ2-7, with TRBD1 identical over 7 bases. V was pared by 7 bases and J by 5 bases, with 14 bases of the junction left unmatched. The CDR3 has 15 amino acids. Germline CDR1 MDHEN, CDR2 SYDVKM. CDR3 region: CASIKAGGEGNEQYF. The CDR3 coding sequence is TGTGCCAGCATCAAGGCAGGGGGTGAAGGGAACGAGCAGTACTTC.